This TCR beta chain is from a study of post-analysis software for immune sequencing data. Study outcomes and limitations: Analysis by F measure revealed that same-batch samples clustered strongly together. Five TRBV segments, including TRBV5-6, TRBV5-1 and TRBV20-1, were more frequent in patients than controls. The study found significantly lower normalized Chao1 diversity in multiple sclerosis patients than in controls.

Turning to this clonotype: Its antigen is unidentified.

The CDR3 sequence is 14 residues long. Trimming cost V 6 bases and J 3 bases; bases outside gene matches: 3. From germline, CDR1 is ENHRY and CDR2 SYGVKD. Presence of unique molecular identifiers characterized the TCR beta cDNA libraries. T cells, about 0.9 to 11 million of them, yielded some 500,000 cDNA molecules. TCRdb called the PCR reads again in MiXCR, with one record for every CDR3 protein. Of roughly 570,000 distinct CDR3 sequences in the sample, around a third were seen once. The sample comprised blood. The chain is built from TRBV10-3 and TRBJ2-3, with 10 bases fitting TRBD1. The receptor was isolated from a girl aged 2 to 17 with multiple sclerosis. The CDR3 loop reads CAIRPGQGTDTQYF. The CDR3, as DNA: TGTGCCATCAGGCCGGGACAGGGGACAGATACGCAGTATTTT.